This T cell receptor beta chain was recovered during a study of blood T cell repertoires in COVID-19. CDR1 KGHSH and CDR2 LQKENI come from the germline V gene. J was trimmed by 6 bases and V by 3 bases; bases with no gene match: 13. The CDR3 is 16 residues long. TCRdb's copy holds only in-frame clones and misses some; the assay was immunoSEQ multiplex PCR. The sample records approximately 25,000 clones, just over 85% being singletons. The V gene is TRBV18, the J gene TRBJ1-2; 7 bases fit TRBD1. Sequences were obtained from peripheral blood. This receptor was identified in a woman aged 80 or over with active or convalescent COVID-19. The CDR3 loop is CASSPTPDRASDGYTF. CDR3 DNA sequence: TGTGCCAGCTCACCCACACCTGACAGGGCCTCAGATGGCTACACCTTC.